The rows below give T cell receptor beta chains drawn from one sample of a study of beta chain features in type 1 diabetes. Measured with immunoSEQ multiplex PCR; TCRdb has only the in-frame clones, and not every one. The table lists about 640,000 clones, roughly an eighth of them singletons. Sequencing used naive CD4+ T cells from blood. The source is a man younger than 45 with type 1 diabetes. CDR3s include the opening cysteine and the closing phenylalanine or tryptophan. The order of the fields is D gene, J gene, V gene, clone size, CDR3 DNA, CDR3 protein. The D gene is left open where the match is weak. The size field is filled for only some rows; it gives once, few, many or a size class.

>.|TRBJ1-5|TRBV28|few
TGTGCCAGCAGTTCTCCCACAGGGACGGGGAATCAGCCCCAGCATTTT
CASSSPTGTGNQPQHF
>.|TRBJ2-2|TRBV14|few
TGTGCCAGCAGCCAAGGGCCGCGCGGGGCTCCGGGCACCGGGGAGCTGTTTTTT
CASSQGPRGAPGTGELFF
>.|TRBJ1-2|TRBV28|.
TGTGCCAGCACCGTAGGGGACTATGGCTACACCTTC
CASTVGDYGYTF
>.|TRBJ2-4|TRBV2|.
TGTGCCAGCAGTAGGGAAACGACAAACATTCAGTACTTC
CASSRETTNIQYF
>.|TRBJ2-5|TRBV4-3|few
TGCGCCAGCAGTCGCGGGACCGAGTACCAAGAGACCCAGTACTTC
CASSRGTEYQETQYF
>.|TRBJ1-2|TRBV4-3|.
TGCGCCAGCAGCCAAGAAGGTTCCGGGGGCGGTGGCTACACCTTC
CASSQEGSGGGGYTF
>TRBD2|TRBJ2-1|TRBV5-4|.
TGTGCCAGCAGCTTGAGGGCTAGCGGTCTCAATGAGCAGTTCTTC
CASSLRASGLNEQFF
>TRBD1|TRBJ1-2|TRBV27|few
TGTGCCAGCAGTTTAACCGGGACAGGGGGCGGCTATGGCTACACCTTC
CASSLTGTGGGYGYTF
>.|TRBJ2-3|TRBV7-2|few
TGTGCCAGCAGCTTAGATTGGTCTCGCACAGATACGCAGTATTTT
CASSLDWSRTDTQYF
>TRBD1|TRBJ2-1|TRBV6-1|.
TGTGCCAGCAGTGAATACCGGGACAGGTCCTACAATGAGCAGTTCTTC
CASSEYRDRSYNEQFF
>.|TRBJ1-1|TRBV5-1|few
TGCGCCAGCAGCCGGGAGGCAGGGGCGAACACTGAAGCTTTCTTT
CASSREAGANTEAFF
>TRBD1|TRBJ1-4|TRBV7-2|.
TGTGCCAGCAGCTTGGGACAGCGTCCTGAAAAACTGTTTTTT
CASSLGQRPEKLFF
>.|TRBJ1-5|TRBV7-9|few
TGTGCCAGCAGCCCCGGGGGGACTCAGCCCCAGCATTTT
CASSPGGTQPQHF
>TRBD1|TRBJ1-2|TRBV5-1|few
TGCGCCAGCAGGGAAGTGGGACAGACTAACTATGGCTACACCTTC
CASREVGQTNYGYTF
>.|TRBJ1-1|TRBV10-3|many
TGTGCCATCAGTGAGTCGACGGGAGCTGGGGCTTTCTTT
CAISESTGAGAFF
>.|TRBJ2-5|TRBV7-2|.
TGTGCCAGCACCCCTCAACCAGAGACCCAGTACTTC
CASTPQPETQYF
>.|TRBJ2-2|TRBV19|few
TGTGCCAGTAGTCTATGGGCCCGGGACACCGGGGAGCTGTTTTTT
CASSLWARDTGELFF
>TRBD1|TRBJ2-4|TRBV5-1|few
TGCGCCAGCAGCTTGGCCCAGGGGGCGCAAAAAAACATTCAGTACTTC
CASSLAQGAQKNIQYF
>.|TRBJ1-2|TRBV5-4|.
TGTGCCAGCAGACGGTCCGGACAGACTAACTATGGCTACACCTTC
CASRRSGQTNYGYTF
>.|TRBJ1-6|TRBV5-1|.
TGCGCCAGCAGCTTATCGGGACTGATAAATTCACCCCTCCACTTT
CASSLSGLINSPLHF
>TRBD1|TRBJ1-6|TRBV13|.
TGTGCCAGCAGCTTGGGCACCGGGACAGGGGCCGATTCACCCCTCCACTTT
CASSLGTGTGADSPLHF
>.|TRBJ2-1|TRBV7-2|.
TGTGCCAGCAGCTCCCATCAGGGGGGCCTCTCCTACAATGAGCAGTTCTTC
CASSSHQGGLSYNEQFF
>TRBD2|TRBJ2-7|TRBV2|.
TGTGCCAGCGCCGGGAGGGGGTACGAGCAGTACTTC
CASAGRGYEQYF
>.|TRBJ2-5|TRBV7-2|few
TGTGCCAGCAGCCAATTGGGGGTGCTGGAGACCCAGTACTTC
CASSQLGVLETQYF
>.|TRBJ2-1|TRBV7-3|.
TGTGCCAGCAGCTTAGGGAGCTGGAGAGAGCAGTTCTTC
CASSLGSWREQFF
>TRBD1|TRBJ2-5|TRBV18|few
TGTGCCAGCTCACGATCAGACCAGGGGGCTCACCAGGAGACCCAGTACTTC
CASSRSDQGAHQETQYF
>TRBD1|TRBJ1-4|TRBV30|few
TGTGCCTGGAGTCCTTTTCCGGGACAGGATGTGGGTGACAATGAAAAACTGTTTTTT
CAWSPFPGQDVGDNEKLFF
>TRBD2|TRBJ2-3|TRBV7-2|.
TGTGCCAGCAGCCTCCTTGCAGGACTAGATACTAGCACAGATACGCAGTATTTT
CASSLLAGLDTSTDTQYF
>.|TRBJ2-7|TRBV7-2|.
TGTGCCAGCAGCTTAAGGGGTGACTCCTACGAGCAGTACTTC
CASSLRGDSYEQYF
>TRBD1|TRBJ1-2|TRBV18|.
TGTGCCAGCTCACCACCGGGACAGGGACACTATGGCTACACCTTC
CASSPPGQGHYGYTF
>.|TRBJ1-2|TRBV6-4|.
TGTGCCAGCAGTGACAGCGACTATGGCTACACCTTC
CASSDSDYGYTF
>.|TRBJ2-1|TRBV14|few
TGTGCCAGCAGCCAAGAGAGGAGGGGCCGAGAACCGGAGCAGTTCTTC
CASSQERRGREPEQFF
>.|TRBJ1-6|TRBV6-1|few
TGTGCCAGCAGTGACATCTCTTATAATTCACCCCTCCACTTT
CASSDISYNSPLHF
>.|TRBJ2-2|TRBV5-4|few
TGTGCCAGCAGCTTGTCCACACACGGGGAGCTGTTTTTT
CASSLSTHGELFF
>.|TRBJ2-5|TRBV7-7|.
TGTGCTAGCAGCCTAGGCCTCGTCACCTCAGAGACCCAGTACTTC
CASSLGLVTSETQYF
>TRBD1|TRBJ2-7|TRBV9|few
TGTGCCAGCAGCGCATTCCCGGGACAGGGGGCCGAGCAGTACTTC
CASSAFPGQGAEQYF
>TRBD2|TRBJ2-3|TRBV10-3|.
TGTGCCATCAGTGATCTAGCGGGGAGCACAGATACGCAGTATTTT
CAISDLAGSTDTQYF
>.|TRBJ1-2|TRBV7-2|.
TGTGCCAGCAGCTTAGAATTGGGGTGGGGCTACACCTTC
CASSLELGWGYTF
>TRBD1|TRBJ2-3|TRBV29-1|.
TGCAGCGGGGGAGGGACAGGGCTAGATACGCAGTATTTT
CSGGGTGLDTQYF
>.|TRBJ2-6|TRBV7-3|.
TGTGCCAGCAGCTTGAAATCAGGCTCTGGGGCCAACGTCCTGACTTTC
CASSLKSGSGANVLTF
>.|TRBJ1-2|TRBV7-2|few
TGTGCCAGCAGCTTAAACTCCCGGGACACCTATGGCTACACCTTC
CASSLNSRDTYGYTF
>TRBD1|TRBJ2-3|TRBV4-3|.
TGCGCCAGCAGCCAAGGGAATTCCAGGGGGCCTAGCACAGATACGCAGTATTTT
CASSQGNSRGPSTDTQYF
>.|TRBJ2-7|TRBV7-8|few
TGTGCCAGCAGCTTAGAGGTGGCCTACGAGCAGTACTTC
CASSLEVAYEQYF
>TRBD1|TRBJ1-1|TRBV7-2|few
TGTGCCAGCAGCCCCCCGGGAACAGGGGCCGGCACTGAAGCTTTCTTT
CASSPPGTGAGTEAFF
>TRBD1|TRBJ2-7|TRBV10-3|few
TGTGCCATCAGCCCGACAGGGGAAGGCCACGAGCAGTACTTC
CAISPTGEGHEQYF
>TRBD1|TRBJ2-7|TRBV29-1|.
TGCAGCGTATTAGCCCCGGGACAGGGCCTCAACGAGCAGTACTTC
CSVLAPGQGLNEQYF
>.|TRBJ1-2|TRBV2|.
TGTGCCAGCAGTATCACAGGGTATATCTATGGCTACACCTTC
CASSITGYIYGYTF
>.|TRBJ1-2|TRBV7-9|.
TGTGCCAGCAGCTTAGTAAGGGACACCCCTAACTATGGCTACACCTTC
CASSLVRDTPNYGYTF
>.|TRBJ2-7|TRBV25-1|.
TGTGCCAGCAGTAGCACAGAATACGAGCAGTACTTC
CASSSTEYEQYF